The entry that follows covers one T cell receptor beta chain sequence. Its antigen remains undetermined. A much larger clone is a single base away; this may be a read error. V is pared back by 2 bases and J by 4 bases, with 6 bases lying between the germline termini. CDR1 and CDR2, looked up from the germline V gene (reference sequence), are DFQATT and SNEGSKA. The CDR3 contains 11 residues, cysteine and phenylalanine counted. Left in the record is the CDR3 DNA by itself, 33 bases read in frame from the first base. Systemically healthy Caucasian individuals from Russia, 39 in total and aged roughly 6 to 95 years, were included as donors. Each donor gave ten milliliters of peripheral blood, collected into EDTA-treated Vacutainer tubes. Ficoll-Paque density-gradient centrifugation was used to isolate PBMCs, with at least 6.5 million obtained per sample. Total RNA was extracted from PBMCs with Trizol reagent, with at least 5.5 micrograms obtained per sample. For every donor, flow cytometry on a PBMC aliquot measured the percentage of naive CD45RAhigh/CD27high T cells.

These data come from a study of blood T cells in healthy people across ages (dated by TCRdb to between 2014 and 2017). About the study as a whole: In model experiments, template switching captured about one uniquely barcoded TCR beta cDNA molecule for every two T cells. The study measured age-related changes in TCR beta repertoire diversity using deep sequencing normalized with unique cDNA molecular identifiers. The donors were split into four age groups: young (average 16 years), middle-aged (roughly 40), aged (about 62) and long-lived (over 75). To avoid experimental bias, donors of different ages were spread randomly across the sequencing lanes. Using the same blood draw, the study looked at two additional independent replicas of 1 million unique cDNA reads for two donors, one aged 18 to 30 and the other aged 80 or older.

Paper-wide results and their limitations: The CMV infection status of donors was not known, potentially confounding age-related changes in expanded clonotypes. Estimates of total diversity from one million sequenced T cells were regarded as lower bounds and underestimates. Observed TCR beta diversity correlated strongly with the percentage of naive T cells measured by flow cytometry. Compared with the aged group, the long-lived group had more naive CD4+ T cells, fewer expanded clones and increased TCR diversity, suggesting age selection. As age increased, observed TCR beta diversity per million T cells dropped in a roughly linear way, and a significant reduction was already evident by age about 40. Bulk unsorted PBMC profiling prevented conclusive comparison of naive and antigen-experienced compartments.

Receptor libraries were prepared by 5' RACE. TCRdb shows the sequencer as Illumina HiSeq 2500. A second PCR of 7 to 11 cycles was run with a J-beta primer mix and a sample-barcoded 5' primer. Each TCR beta cDNA molecule received a unique molecular identifier from a template-switch 5' adaptor carrying 12 random nucleotides. At least 2.5 million CDR3-containing paired-end reads were obtained from each sample. The Mint cDNA synthesis kit, primed by a TRBC-specific oligonucleotide, was used to synthesize first-strand cDNA from all RNA. Following uracil-DNA glycosylase treatment, all cDNA underwent a first 18-cycle PCR with the universal primers M1SS and BC2_uni_R. The study's processing was this. Normalization of each sample was performed by random selection of 1 million high-quality reads, each carrying a distinct molecular identifier. Instead of being binned into consensus sequences, reads with shared molecular identifiers were discarded. MiTCR, with a Q25 quality threshold and the strictest error-elimination algorithm, was used for CDR3 identification, clonotype clustering and error correction. A nonparametric unseen species model with Euler transformation was used to estimate lower-bound total TCR beta diversity. TCRdb redid the processing of the public reads, applying fastp at Q25 and MiXCR, and retained in-frame beta chains. Each CDR3 protein appears once, grouped with its most common genes and DNA. These V and J calls originate from TCRdb's pipeline instead of the authors' own analysis. For this sample the table gives 1.2 million to 1.5 million distinct CDR3 sequences, of which approximately 60% were detected only once. The ten largest clones capture about 6.7% of the sample.

This chain joins TRBV20-1 to TRBJ2-7; no D gene can be assigned with confidence. This TCR was recovered from a man between 18 and 29 years old in good health. The sample consisted of blood. The CDR3 loop reads CSARQWYEQYF. The sequenced DNA is TGCAGTGCTAGACAGTGGTACGAGCAGTACTTC.